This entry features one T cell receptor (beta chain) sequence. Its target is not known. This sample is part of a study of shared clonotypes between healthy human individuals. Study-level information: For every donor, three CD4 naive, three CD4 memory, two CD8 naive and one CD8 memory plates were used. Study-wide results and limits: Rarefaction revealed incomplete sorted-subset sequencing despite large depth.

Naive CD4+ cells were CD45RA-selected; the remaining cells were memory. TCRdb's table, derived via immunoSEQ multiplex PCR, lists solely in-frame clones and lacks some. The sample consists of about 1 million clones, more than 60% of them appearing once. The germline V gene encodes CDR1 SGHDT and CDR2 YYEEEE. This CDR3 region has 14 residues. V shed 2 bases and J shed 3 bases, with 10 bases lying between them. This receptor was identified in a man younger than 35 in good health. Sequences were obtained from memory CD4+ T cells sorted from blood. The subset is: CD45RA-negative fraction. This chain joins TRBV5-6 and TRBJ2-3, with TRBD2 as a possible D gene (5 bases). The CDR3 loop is CASSFFRRTDTQYF. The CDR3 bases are TGTGCCAGCAGCTTTTTTAGGAGGACAGATACGCAGTATTTT.